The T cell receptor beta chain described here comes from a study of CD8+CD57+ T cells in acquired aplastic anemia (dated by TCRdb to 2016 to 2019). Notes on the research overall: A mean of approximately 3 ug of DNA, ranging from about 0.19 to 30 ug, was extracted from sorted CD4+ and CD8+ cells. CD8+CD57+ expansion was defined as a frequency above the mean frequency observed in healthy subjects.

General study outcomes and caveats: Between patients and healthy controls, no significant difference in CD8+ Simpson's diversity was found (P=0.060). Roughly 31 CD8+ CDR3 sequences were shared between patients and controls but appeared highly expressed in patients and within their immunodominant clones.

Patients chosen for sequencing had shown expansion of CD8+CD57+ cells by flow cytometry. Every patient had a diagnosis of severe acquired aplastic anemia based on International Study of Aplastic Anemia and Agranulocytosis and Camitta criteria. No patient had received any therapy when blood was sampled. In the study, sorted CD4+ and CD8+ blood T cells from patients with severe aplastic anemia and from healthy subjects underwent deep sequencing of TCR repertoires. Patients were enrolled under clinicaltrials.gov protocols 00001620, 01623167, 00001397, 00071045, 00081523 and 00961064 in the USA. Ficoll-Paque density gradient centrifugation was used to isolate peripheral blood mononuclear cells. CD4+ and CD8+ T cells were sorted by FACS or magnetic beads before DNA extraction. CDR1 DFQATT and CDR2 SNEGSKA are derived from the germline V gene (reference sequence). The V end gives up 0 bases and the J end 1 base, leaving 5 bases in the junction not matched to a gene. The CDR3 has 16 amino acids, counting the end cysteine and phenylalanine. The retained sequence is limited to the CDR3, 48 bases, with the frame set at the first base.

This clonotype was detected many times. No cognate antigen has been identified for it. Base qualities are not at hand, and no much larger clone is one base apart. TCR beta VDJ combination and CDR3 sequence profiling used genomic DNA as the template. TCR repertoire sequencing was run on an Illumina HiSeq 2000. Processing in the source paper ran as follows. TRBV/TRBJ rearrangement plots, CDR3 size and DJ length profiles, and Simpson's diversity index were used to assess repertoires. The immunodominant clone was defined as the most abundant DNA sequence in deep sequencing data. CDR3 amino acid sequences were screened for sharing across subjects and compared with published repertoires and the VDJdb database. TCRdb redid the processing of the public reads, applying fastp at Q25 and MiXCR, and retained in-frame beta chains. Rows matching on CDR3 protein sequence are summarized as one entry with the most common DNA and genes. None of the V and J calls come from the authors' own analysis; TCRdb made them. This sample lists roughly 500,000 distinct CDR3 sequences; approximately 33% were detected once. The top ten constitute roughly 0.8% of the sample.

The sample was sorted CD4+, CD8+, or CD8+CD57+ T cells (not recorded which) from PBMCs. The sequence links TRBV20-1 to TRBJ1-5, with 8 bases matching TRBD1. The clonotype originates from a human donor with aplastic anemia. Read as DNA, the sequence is TGCAGTGCTAGAGACCTACAGGGGGGGAGCAATCAGCCCCAGCATTTT. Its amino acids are CSARDLQGGSNQPQHF.